The next 12 T cell receptor beta chains were all read from a single sample in a study of T cell responses to AZD1222 COVID-19 vaccine. Sequencing was performed with immunoSEQ multiplex PCR; in TCRdb, only in-frame clones are kept and a portion is missing. The sample lists over 110,000 clones, roughly 90% seen once, with around 3% in the top ten. The sample in question was peripheral blood, obtained on day 0 of AZD1222 vaccination. The receptor set was obtained from an adult in good health.

The chain carries TRBV5-6 and TRBJ2-1, with 10 bases matching TRBD1. Germline CDR1 and CDR2: SGHDT and YYEEEE. J gave up 8 bases and V 4 bases, and 3 bases lay outside the gene matches. CDR3 length equals 13 residues. The CDR3 sequence is CASSATGGDEQFF. The CDR3 DNA follows: TGTGCCAGCAGCGCGACAGGGGGCGATGAGCAGTTCTTC.

The chain combines TRBV19 with TRBJ2-1; tentative D call: TRBD2 (5 bases). V was cut by 6 bases and J by 4 bases, with 13 bases left in between. This CDR3 has 14 amino acids. Germline V gene data show CDR1 as LNHDA and CDR2 as SQIVND (reference sequence). In DNA form, the CDR3 reads TGTGCCAGTAGCCAGAGCGGAACGTACAATGAGCAGTTCTTC. It encodes CASSQSGTYNEQFF.

The V gene is TRBV5-1, the J gene TRBJ1-2; TRBD1 matches 8 bases. The CDR3 is made up of 14 amino acids. The germline CDR1 and CDR2 sequences are SGHRS and YFSETQ. V lost 3 bases to trimming and J lost 7 bases; unmatched junction nucleotides: 8. This CDR3 is CASSSSGGAGGYTF. CDR3 coding DNA: TGCGCCAGCAGCTCCTCAGGGGGCGCCGGTGGCTACACCTTC.

A single count supports this clone. The chain employs TRBV9 and TRBJ1-4, with D possibly TRBD1 on 5 matching bases. Per the germline V gene, CDR1 is SGDLS and CDR2 is YYNGEE. This CDR3 contains 15 residues. V lost 3 bases, J lost 5 bases, and 14 bases lay in between. This CDR3 reads CASSAEGHGNEKLFF. The CDR3 DNA sequence: TGTGCCAGCAGCGCCGAGGGGCACGGGAATGAAAAACTGTTTTTT.

The chain employs TRBV9 and TRBJ1-1; weak D call: TRBD1 (5 bases). The CDR3 runs to 15 residues. Germline-derived CDR1 and CDR2 are SGDLS and YYNGEE. V lost 5 bases and J lost 1, with 15 bases in between. CDR3 region: CASRGEAARNTEAFF. CDR3 coding DNA: TGTGCCAGCAGGGGGGAAGCTGCACGGAACACTGAAGCTTTCTTT. Full variable domain (outside the CDR3, taken from reference TRBV9 and TRBJ1-1): DSGVTQTPKHLITATGQRVTLRCSPRSGDLSVYWYQQSLDQGLQFLIQYYNGEERAKGNILERFSAQQFPDLHSELNLSSLELGDSALYFCASRGEAARNTEAFFGQGTRLTVV.

This chain links TRBV19 with TRBJ1-6; a possible D gene is TRBD1 (6 bases). Germline V gene sequence: CDR1 LNHDA, CDR2 SQIVND (reference sequence). The CDR3 runs 15 residues. With 6 bases removed from V and 8 bases from J, the gap between germline ends came to 17 bases. This chain's CDR3 is CASSEATGRHSPLHF. As DNA, the CDR3 is TGTGCCAGTAGCGAAGCGACAGGCCGGCATTCACCCCTCCACTTT.

The chain carries TRBV4-1 and TRBJ2-7; a possible D gene is TRBD2 (6 bases). The CDR3 length is 16 residues. Germline CDR1 and CDR2: MGHRA and YSYEKL. Trimming cost V 0 bases and J 3 bases, with 15 bases left between them. The CDR3 DNA sequence: TGCGCCAGCAGCCAAGATAGGCGGCAGGGAGGCTACGAGCAGTACTTC. Translating it yields CASSQDRRQGGYEQYF.

This clone was seen only a few times. This chain links TRBV6-2 or TRBV6-3 with TRBJ2-3, with D possibly matching TRBD1 (6 bases). Trimming stripped 6 bases from V and 8 bases from J, with 27 bases between. CDR1 is MNHEY and CDR2 is SVGEGT in the germline V gene. The CDR3 contains 17 residues. The DNA for the CDR3 is TGTGCCAGCAGCCCTCTCACTGGCGGCAGGGGAGCAGGTACGCAGTATTTT. Translation gives CASSPLTGGRGAGTQYF.

This clone was recorded only once. The chain couples TRBV28 to TRBJ2-6; no firm D call. Germline-derived CDR1 and CDR2 are MDHEN and SYDVKM. The V and J ends lost 2 bases and 2 bases respectively, with 4 bases between them. This CDR3 has 14 residues. In DNA form, the CDR3 reads TGTGCCAGCAGTTTAATCACTGGGGCCAACGTCCTGACTTTC. Protein product: CASSLITGANVLTF.

The rearrangement links TRBV27 to TRBJ2-7, with 9 nucleotides matching TRBD1. This CDR3 comprises 14 residues. CDR1 is MNHEY, CDR2 SMNVEV, per germline (reference sequence). The ends lost 2 bases at V and 4 bases at J; junction bases unmatched: 3. This chain's CDR3 is CASSLGTGSYEQYF. The CDR3, as DNA: TGTGCCAGCAGTTTAGGGACAGGGTCGTACGAGCAGTACTTC.

The chain has TRBV5-8 and TRBJ2-7, with TRBD2 identical over 8 bases. The CDR3 runs 19 residues. The germline V gene has CDR1 SGHTS and CDR2 YDEGEE. Unmatched junction bases numbered 23, after V lost 6 bases and J lost 3 bases. CDR3 bases: TGTGCCAGCACCTTTCCCTTCGGCTATGCGGGAGGTCTAGGCTACGAGCAGTACTTC. Its protein product is CASTFPFGYAGGLGYEQYF.

The rearrangement links TRBV5-1 to TRBJ1-1; no firm D call. V was pared by 0 bases and J by 6 bases, with 9 bases between. The germline V gene has CDR1 SGHRS and CDR2 YFSETQ. The CDR3 length is 13 residues. Here the CDR3 reads CASSLVLEAEAFF. CDR3 bases: TGCGCCAGCAGCTTGGTCCTGGAGGCTGAAGCTTTCTTT.